These 6 T cell receptor beta chains were all obtained from the same sample, sequenced in a study of multiple sclerosis patients with progressive multifocal leukoencephalopathy. The time point was: time of PML onset. Libraries were prepared by immunoSEQ multiplex PCR; TCRdb keeps only in-frame clonotypes and omits some of them. The sample has roughly 30,000 clones, about 87% seen once; the top ten hold about 5.7%. The sample here was PBMCs, taken from a patient treated with natalizumab. The receptors were sampled from a woman aged 40 to 50 with progressive multifocal leukoencephalopathy.

The chain combines TRBV27 with TRBJ1-6; no reliable D call. The CDR3 consists of 15 residues. Per the germline V gene, CDR1 is MNHEY and CDR2 is SMNVEV (reference sequence). Trimming left V 2 bases short and J 7 bases short, with 12 bases between. CDR3 bases: TGTGCCAGCAGTTTAGATGGCGGATGGAATTCACCCCTCCACTTT. As protein: CASSLDGGWNSPLHF.

The chain combines TRBV7-7 with TRBJ2-4; the D is unclear. The CDR3 contains 15 residues. The germline gives CDR1 SSHAT, CDR2 FNYEAQ (reference sequence). V was clipped by 1 base and J by 1 base, with 8 bases between them. CDR3 DNA: TGTGCCAGCAGCTTAGATCCGTGGGCCAAAAACATTCAGTACTTC. It translates to CASSLDPWAKNIQYF.

This clone showed up just a few times. CDR3: CASGTSGANEQFF. CDR3 sequence (DNA): TGTGCCAGCGGGACTAGCGGGGCTAATGAGCAGTTCTTC. The V call is TRBV19, the J call TRBJ2-1, with TRBD2 identical over 13 bases. Germline lookup yields CDR1 LNHDA and CDR2 SQIVND (reference sequence). V lost 9 bases to trimming and J lost 7 bases; unmatched junction nucleotides: 3. There are 13 residues in the CDR3.

V and J are TRBV4-3 and TRBJ2-5; D possibly uses TRBD1 or TRBD2 (5 bases each). This CDR3 comprises 16 residues. V lost 0 bases to trimming and J lost 1 base, with 12 bases between them. Germline V gene lookup returns CDR1 LGHNA and CDR2 YSLEER. The CDR3 spells CASSQDLGRGQETQYF. CDR3 DNA sequence: TGCGCCAGCAGCCAAGATTTGGGACGCGGCCAAGAGACCCAGTACTTC.

The V gene is TRBV28, the J gene TRBJ2-5; no reliable D call. The better agreement between TRBJ2-7 and the DNA end casts doubt on the J call. The CDR3 contains 12 residues. CDR1 is MDHEN and CDR2 is SYDVKM in the germline V gene. The CDR3 nucleotides read TGTGCCAGCAGTTTAGGGTCCTACGAGCAGTACTTC. It specifies CASSLGSYEQYF.

J is TRBJ1-5 and V is TRBV18; D is possibly TRBD1 (5 bases). Per germline, CDR1 KGHSH and CDR2 LQKENI. Trimming cost V 6 bases and J 7 bases, with 13 bases left between them. The CDR3 sequence is 13 residues long. The CDR3, as DNA: TGTGCCAGCTCCGGGGGGGTCGAGCAGCCCCAGCATTTT. It is translated as CASSGGVEQPQHF.